The entry below gives a single T cell receptor beta chain sequence along with its context. These data belong to a study of OX40 agonist ivuxolimab in advanced cancers. Sequencing was performed with immunoSEQ multiplex PCR; in TCRdb, only in-frame clones are kept and a portion is missing. The sample shows over 45,000 clones, 88% of them seen only once. With 1 base clipped from V and 1 base from J, the junction kept 4 bases outside the gene matches. The CDR3 is 16 residues long. Germline V gene lookup returns CDR1 MNHNS and CDR2 SASEGT. The sequence was obtained from an adult with an advanced solid tumor such as melanoma, head and neck, liver or kidney cancer. The rearrangement uses TRBV6-1 and TRBJ2-5; TRBD2 matches 9 bases. Here the sequenced sample was CD4+ or CD8+ T cells sorted from blood, taken in a trial of the OX40 agonist ivuxolimab. The CDR3 sequence: CASSEGVSGGQETQYF. Here the CDR3 DNA reads TGTGCCAGCAGTGAAGGGGTTAGCGGGGGCCAAGAGACCCAGTACTTC.